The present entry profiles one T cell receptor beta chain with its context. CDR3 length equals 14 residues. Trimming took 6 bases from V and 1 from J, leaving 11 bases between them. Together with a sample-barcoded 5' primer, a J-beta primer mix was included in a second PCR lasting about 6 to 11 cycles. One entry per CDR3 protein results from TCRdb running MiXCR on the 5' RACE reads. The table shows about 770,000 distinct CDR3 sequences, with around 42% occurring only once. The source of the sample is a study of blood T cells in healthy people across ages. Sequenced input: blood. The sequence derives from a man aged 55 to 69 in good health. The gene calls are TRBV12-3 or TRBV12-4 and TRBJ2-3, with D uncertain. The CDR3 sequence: CASSTPGGTDTQYF. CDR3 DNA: TGTGCCAGCAGCACACCGGGCGGCACAGATACGCAGTATTTT.